The sample holds a few counts of the clone carrying this T cell receptor beta chain. This sample stems from a study of cytomegalovirus exposure and HLA in healthy donors. Produced via immunoSEQ multiplex PCR; TCRdb's table is partial and in-frame only. The sample has approximately 300,000 clones, 70% to 90% seen once. The sample consisted of PBMCs. The sequence derives from a woman aged 18-29 years in good health and CMV-seronegative.

The CDR3 spells CASSEGGHTDTQYF. The CDR3 DNA reads TGTGCCAGCAGTGAGGGAGGCCACACAGATACGCAGTATTTT. The J gene is TRBJ2-3, the V gene TRBV2, with D maybe TRBD2 (6 bases). Trimming pared 3 bases from V and 2 bases from J, leaving 9 bases between. There are 14 residues in the CDR3. Germline CDR1 and CDR2: SNHLY and FYNNEI.